This T cell receptor (beta chain) was sequenced in a study of blood T cell repertoires in COVID-19. In the study overall: Italy, Spain and the United States were the sources of the convalescent and acute COVID-19 samples.

Germline loops: CDR1 SGDLS, CDR2 YYNGEE. V was cut by 5 bases and J by 8 bases, with 19 bases left in between. CDR3 length: 14 residues. Here immunoSEQ multiplex PCR was the method, and the copy in TCRdb shows in-frame clones only, minus some. In the table there are fewer than 200,000 clones, around 90% of which are singletons. Sequenced input: PBMCs or T cells enriched from blood (not recorded which). This rearrangement joins TRBV9 to TRBJ1-2, with a weak D call TRBD1 (6 bases). The sequence was collected from a young woman who had recovered from COVID-19. The CDR3 reads CASSYREAVLGYTF. Here the CDR3 DNA reads TGTGCCAGCAGTTACAGGGAAGCCGTATTAGGCTACACCTTC.